These 28 T cell receptor beta chains share one sample of origin, sequenced in a study of blood T cell repertoires in COVID-19. TCRdb's table, derived via immunoSEQ multiplex PCR, lists solely in-frame clones and lacks some. This table has 250,000 to 350,000 clones, about 85% appearing once. The sequencing sample was made of peripheral blood. These TCRs come from a human donor with COVID-19, enrolled during active disease. The donor label of this sample is uncertain.

The chain couples TRBV19 to TRBJ2-1; TRBD1 agrees at 8 bases. This CDR3 has 15 residues. Germline V gene data show CDR1 as LNHDA and CDR2 as SQIVND (reference sequence). Losses at the gene ends were 8 bases for V and 5 bases for J; bases not matched to a gene: 11. Written as DNA, the CDR3 is TGTGCCAGTGCACGTTGGGGGACAGGTGACAATGAGCAGTTCTTC. Protein sequence: CASARWGTGDNEQFF.

The chain joins TRBV6-2 or TRBV6-3 to TRBJ1-1; D is possibly TRBD1 (5 bases). Germline lookup yields CDR1 MNHEY and CDR2 SVGEGT. This CDR3 is built from 14 residues. The ends were cut back, 5 bases at V and 2 bases at J, with 12 bases in the middle. The CDR3 sequence: CASSAGRDNTEAFF. The CDR3 DNA follows: TGTGCCAGCAGTGCGGGGAGGGACAACACTGAAGCTTTCTTT.

There are a few counts of this clone. The chain links TRBV11-2 to TRBJ1-1, with TRBD1 as a possible D gene (6 bases). The germline V gene has CDR1 SGHAT and CDR2 FQNNGV. This CDR3 region has 15 residues. Trimming took 2 bases from V and 5 from J, leaving 15 bases between them. In nucleotides, the CDR3 is TGTGCCAGCAGCTTATCGGGACAACCGAGGACTGAAGCTTTCTTT. Its translation: CASSLSGQPRTEAFF. Filled out from reference TRBV11-2 and TRBJ1-1, the complete variable domain reads EAGVAQSPRYKIIEKRQSVAFWCNPISGHATLYWYQQILGQGPKLLIQFQNNGVVDDSQLPKDRFSAERLKGVDSTLKIQPAKLEDSAVYLCASSLSGQPRTEAFFGQGTRLTVV.

The chain links TRBV27 to TRBJ2-5, with 7 bases matching TRBD2. The CDR3 loop spans 14 amino acids. The V and J ends lost 4 bases and 0 bases, in that order; junction bases with no gene match: 2. Germline V gene sequence: CDR1 MNHEY, CDR2 SMNVEV (reference sequence). This chain's CDR3 is CASSSRGYQETQYF. CDR3 bases: TGTGCCAGCAGTTCGCGGGGGTACCAAGAGACCCAGTACTTC.

This rearrangement joins TRBV6-2 or TRBV6-3 to TRBJ2-7; 11 bases fit TRBD1. Germline CDR1 and CDR2: MNHEY and SVGEGT. V gave up 5 bases and J gave up 2 bases; unmatched junction bases: 5. The CDR3 length is 15 residues. The CDR3 region is CASSDGQGATYEQYF. The CDR3 region has the DNA TGTGCCAGCAGTGACGGACAGGGGGCAACCTACGAGCAGTACTTC.

V and J are TRBV18 and TRBJ1-2; a weak D match, TRBD1 (6 bases). The CDR3 is 14 residues long. Germline assignment: CDR1 KGHSH and CDR2 LQKENI. V was pared by 8 bases and J by 3 bases, with 16 bases between. The CDR3 here is CASASGVRDYGYTF. Here the CDR3 DNA reads TGTGCCAGCGCCTCAGGGGTCCGGGACTATGGCTACACCTTC.

V is TRBV6-2 or TRBV6-3 and J is TRBJ1-1; the D is unclear. Germline V gives CDR1 MNHEY, CDR2 SVGEGT. The V and J ends lost 2 bases and 6 bases respectively, with 7 bases between them. This CDR3 is built from 12 residues. CDR3 sequence (DNA): TGTGCCAGCAGTTACACCCGGGCTGAAGCTTTCTTT. Residues: CASSYTRAEAFF.

The chain joins TRBV19 to TRBJ1-5; 7 bases agree with TRBD1. V was clipped by 4 bases and J by 4 bases; unmatched bases: 4. Per germline, CDR1 LNHDA and CDR2 SQIVND (reference sequence). CDR3 length: 14 amino acids. The CDR3: CASSKGTANQPQHF. The CDR3 nucleotides are TGTGCCAGTAGTAAGGGGACAGCTAATCAGCCCCAGCATTTT.

The V and J genes are TRBV5-1 and TRBJ1-2; the match to TRBD1 covers 8 bases. The ends lost 4 bases at V and 10 bases at J; junction bases unmatched: 9. The CDR3 runs to 13 residues. The V gene's germline CDR1 is SGHRS and CDR2 YFSETQ. For the CDR3, the DNA is TGCGCCAGCAGCCGGGCAGGGGGCGATGACTACACCTTC. Its translation: CASSRAGGDDYTF. The full variable domain, rest sourced from reference TRBV5-1 and TRBJ1-2, is KAGVTQTPRYLIKTRGQQVTLSCSPISGHRSVSWYQQTPGQGLQFLFEYFSETQRNKGNFPGRFSGRQFSNSRSEMNVSTLELGDSALYLCASSRAGGDDYTFGSGTRLTVV.

This clone has just one count. The chain uses TRBV25-1 and TRBJ2-7, with 9 bases lining up with TRBD2. Germline V CDR1 and CDR2: MGHDK, SYGVNS. V dropped 1 base and J dropped 4; count of bases not matched to a gene: 11. The CDR3 has 17 residues. CDR3 amino acids: CASSESGLASRLYEQYF. In DNA form, the CDR3 reads TGTGCCAGCAGTGAATCTGGACTAGCGTCAAGGTTGTACGAGCAGTACTTC.

J is TRBJ1-2 and V is TRBV28; possibly TRBD1 for D (5 bases). This CDR3 has 13 residues. V was clipped by 5 bases and J by 6 bases, with 13 bases between them. CDR1 and CDR2 from the germline V gene are MDHEN and SYDVKM. CDR3 nucleotide sequence: TGTGCCAGCAGTAAAACAGGTTACGATGGCTACACCTTC. It codes for CASSKTGYDGYTF.

The gene calls are TRBV5-1 and TRBJ2-3; D is undetermined. V dropped 9 bases and J dropped 2 bases, with 7 bases sitting between them. CDR3 length equals 11 residues. CDR1 SGHRS and CDR2 YFSETQ come from the germline V gene. CDR3 in amino acids: CATADTDTQYF. Here the CDR3 DNA reads TGCGCCACCGCAGACACAGATACGCAGTATTTT.

V is TRBV28 and J is TRBJ1-4; TRBD1 matches at 9 bases. V lost 6 bases to trimming and J lost 5 bases; unmatched junction nucleotides: 7. This CDR3 region has 15 residues. Germline V CDR1 and CDR2: MDHEN, SYDVKM. CDR3 loop: CASSVRQGGNEKLFF. CDR3 DNA sequence: TGTGCCAGCAGCGTAAGACAGGGGGGAAATGAAAAACTGTTTTTT.

The chain couples TRBV7-2 to TRBJ1-1; TRBD1 might be the D (6 bases). V was shortened by 4 bases and J by 4 bases, with 22 bases between the two germline ends. This CDR3 has 17 amino acids. Germline assignment: CDR1 SGHTA and CDR2 FQGNSA. The CDR3 DNA follows: TGTGCCAGCAGCTGGACCTTAGTTGGGGGGGCGCGCACTGAAGCTTTCTTT. Amino acids: CASSWTLVGGARTEAFF.

The chain is built from TRBV6-4 and TRBJ2-3, with D hard to call. This CDR3 has 14 residues. Germline loops: CDR1 MRHNA, CDR2 SNTAGT. The V gene lost 3 bases and the J gene lost 0 bases, with 7 bases spanning the gap. The CDR3 DNA reads as TGTGCCAGCAGTGAGCTGAGCAGCACAGATACGCAGTATTTT. Translation: CASSELSSTDTQYF.

This chain uses TRBV29-1 with TRBJ1-1; 10 bases are shared with TRBD1. In germline, CDR1 is SQVTM, CDR2 ANQGSEA. The CDR3 contains 13 residues. V dropped 8 bases and J dropped 6; count of bases not matched to a gene: 9. The CDR3 DNA is TGCAGCACGCCCGGGACAGGGGTCCCTGAAGCTTTCTTT. It yields the protein CSTPGTGVPEAFF.

J is TRBJ1-5 and V is TRBV27; tentative D call: TRBD1 (6 bases). Trimming stripped 5 bases from V and 6 bases from J, with 14 bases between. This CDR3 spans 14 amino acids. CDR1 MNHEY and CDR2 SMNVEV come from the germline V gene (reference sequence). The CDR3, as DNA: TGTGCCAGCAGTCCATACAGGGAAACTCAGCCCCAGCATTTT. Encoded protein: CASSPYRETQPQHF.

V usage is TRBV21-1 and J usage is TRBJ2-2; the table gives TRBD2 as D, unverified against the DNA. TRBV21-1 is classified as a pseudogene. This CDR3 contains 17 residues. CDR3 sequence reads: CASITEKRSSNTGELFF. CDR3 nucleotides: TGTGCCAGCATCACGGAAAAGCGGTCCTCGAACACCGGGGAGCTGTTTTTT.

The chain combines TRBV2 with TRBJ1-2; 7 bases match TRBD1. CDR3 length: 16 residues. Trimming cost V 0 bases and J 4 bases; bases outside gene matches: 8. Germline lookup yields CDR1 SNHLY and CDR2 FYNNEI. CDR3 region: CASSEALGDRGYGYTF. CDR3 nucleotides: TGTGCCAGCAGTGAAGCGCTCGGGGACAGAGGCTATGGCTACACCTTC.

The chain employs TRBV30 and TRBJ2-5; D perhaps matches TRBD2 (5 bases). Germline V gene lookup returns CDR1 GTSNPN and CDR2 SVGIG (reference sequence). V shed 3 bases and J shed 1 base, with 12 bases lying between them. CDR3 length: 14 amino acids. The CDR3 spells CAWRGLGSQETQYF. In DNA, the CDR3 is TGTGCCTGGAGGGGCCTGGGGAGCCAAGAGACCCAGTACTTC.

The chain carries TRBV5-4 and TRBJ2-2; 12 nucleotides match TRBD1. Germline V gene sequence: CDR1 SGHNT, CDR2 YYREEE (reference sequence). Trimming took 4 bases from V and 4 from J; bases not matched to a gene: 5. The CDR3 has 16 residues. As DNA, the CDR3 is TGTGCCAGCAGCAGGGGACAGGGGGCGAGCACCGGGGAGCTGTTTTTT. Protein sequence: CASSRGQGASTGELFF.

This sequence joins TRBV14 and TRBJ1-2, with 7 bases lining up with TRBD1. Germline CDR1 reads SGHDN; CDR2 reads FVKESK. J was trimmed by 4 bases and V by 4 bases; bases with no gene match: 9. The CDR3 totals 15 residues. CDR3 in DNA: TGTGCCAGCAGCCGATTGACAGGGTCCGCCTATGGCTACACCTTC. Protein sequence: CASSRLTGSAYGYTF.

The V gene is TRBV6-5, the J gene TRBJ2-7, with 8 nucleotides matching TRBD2. There are 16 residues in the CDR3. Germline assignment: CDR1 MNHEY and CDR2 SVGAGI. The junction had 8 bases not matched to a gene; V was cut back by 0 bases and J by 4 bases. The chain's CDR3 is CASSYSSSGSGYEQYF. CDR3 nucleotides: TGTGCCAGCAGTTACTCGTCCAGCGGGAGTGGTTACGAGCAGTACTTC.

This clone was observed at least ten times. The J gene is TRBJ2-1, the V gene TRBV6-2 or TRBV6-3; 7 nucleotides agree with TRBD2. The germline V gene encodes CDR1 MNHEY and CDR2 SVGEGT. There are 17 residues in the CDR3. V shed 6 bases, J shed 5 bases, and the junction held 16 bases outside the gene matches. The CDR3 nucleotides are TGTGCCAGCAGCCCCCTAGCGGCGGGATTAAGTAACAATGAGCAGTTCTTC. Translated, it gives CASSPLAAGLSNNEQFF.

This clone has only one observation. The chain is built from TRBV7-2 and TRBJ1-5, with D unresolved. The germline V and J ends were trimmed by 3 bases and 3 bases, with 9 bases remaining between them. CDR3 size: 14 residues. Germline loops: CDR1 SGHTA, CDR2 FQGNSA. CDR3 in amino acids: CASSFGSYNQPQHF. CDR3 nucleotide sequence: TGTGCCAGCAGCTTCGGTAGCTACAATCAGCCCCAGCATTTT.

The V call is TRBV11-3, the J call TRBJ1-1, with no clear D. Germline V CDR1 and CDR2: SGHNT, YENEEA. The CDR3 covers 15 residues. Trimming left V 1 base short and J 1 base short, with 10 bases between. CDR3 residues: CASSLGGRTNTEAFF. DNA for the CDR3: TGTGCCAGCAGCTTAGGAGGGAGGACGAACACTGAAGCTTTCTTT.

A note on this clone: At one of its ends the junction is not consistent with the germline gene, which may arise from a read error. The chain uses TRBV5-4 and TRBJ2-1; 7 nucleotides align to TRBD2. There are 15 residues in the CDR3. CDR1 is SGHNT and CDR2 is YYREEE in the germline V gene (reference sequence). The CDR3 reads CASSLSASGYNEQFF. Written as DNA, the CDR3 is TGTGCCAGCAGCTTGTCGGCTAGCGGATACAACGAGCAGTTCTTC.

The chain employs TRBV7-8 and TRBJ2-2, with TRBD2 matching over 9 bases. Trimming removed 1 base from V and 9 bases from J; junction bases left unmatched: 9. The length of the CDR3 is 16 residues. Germline V CDR1 and CDR2: SGHVS, FQNEAQ. The CDR3 region has the DNA TGTGCCAGCAGCTTAGTGACTAGCGGACCTACCCGGGAGCTGTTTTTT. Translating it yields CASSLVTSGPTRELFF.